These 10 T cell receptor beta chains were sequenced from one sample in a study of T cell repertoires in cytomegalovirus infection (dated by TCRdb to between 2018 and 2020). Their antigens remain unidentified. In the paper's terms, the treatment or condition label means: in vitro stimulation with specific CMV peptide epitopes to enrich CMV-specific T cells. Instrument on record: Illumina HiSeq 1500. TCRdb reprocessed the public reads (quality trimming at Q25 with fastp, clone calling with MiXCR) and kept in-frame beta chains. Rows are combined by CDR3 protein, so each entry shows the most common genes and DNA. This sample lists fewer than 1,000,000 distinct CDR3 sequences; approximately 32% were detected once. The top ten clonotypes cover roughly 13% of the sample. The source material was cultured CD8+ T cells from PBMCs, sampled from culture after CMV antigen stimulation. These TCRs come from a human donor in good health (CMV status not recorded). Some clones in this sample may be carry-over from other donors' samples.

This chain joins TRBV5-4 and TRBJ2-1, with TRBD2 matching 10 bases. Per the germline V gene, CDR1 is SGHNT and CDR2 is YYREEE (reference sequence). V was pared by 0 bases and J by 5 bases, with 5 bases of the junction left unmatched. This CDR3 has 16 amino acids. CDR3 loop: CASSLGVAGGNNEQFF. The CDR3, as DNA: TGTGCCAGCAGCTTGGGGGTAGCGGGGGGAAACAATGAGCAGTTCTTC. Full variable domain (missing parts from reference TRBV5-4 and TRBJ2-1): ETGVTQSPTHLIKTRGQQVTLRCSSQSGHNTVSWYQQALGQGPQFIFQYYREEENGRGNFPPRFSGLQFPNYSSELNVNALELDDSALYLCASSLGVAGGNNEQFFGPGTRLTVL.

In this sample, this clonotype turned up a few times. V is TRBV6-5 and J is TRBJ2-1; D might be TRBD2 (5 bases). CDR1 is MNHEY, CDR2 SVGAGI, per germline. V lost 7 bases, J lost 5 bases, and 12 bases lay in between. This CDR3 region has 13 residues. The CDR3 DNA follows: TGTGCCAGCACTGGACTCGACGACAATGAGCAGTTCTTC. Translation: CASTGLDDNEQFF.

The rearrangement joins TRBV9 to TRBJ2-5, with D possibly being TRBD2 (7 bases). V dropped 1 base and J dropped 5 bases, with 15 bases sitting between them. Germline assignment: CDR1 SGDLS and CDR2 YYNGEE. The CDR3 is made up of 15 amino acids. This CDR3 reads CASSVRGGARETQYF. As DNA, the CDR3 is TGTGCCAGCAGCGTAAGAGGGGGGGCCCGTGAGACCCAGTACTTC.

The chain combines TRBV4-1 with TRBJ2-7; TRBD2 matches 9 bases. Germline lookup yields CDR1 MGHRA and CDR2 YSYEKL. The CDR3 length is 15 residues. Germline trimming cut 4 bases from V and 3 bases from J; bases unmatched to any gene: 7. CDR3 coding DNA: TGCGCCAGCAGCCCTCGGACTAGCGCATTCTACGAGCAGTACTTC. Protein product: CASSPRTSAFYEQYF.

V is TRBV20-1 and J is TRBJ2-3, with TRBD2 matching 12 bases. This CDR3 has 20 amino acids. Trimming took 7 bases from V and 4 from J; bases not matched to a gene: 24. Germline V gene data show CDR1 as DFQATT and CDR2 as SNEGSKA (reference sequence). In nucleotides, the CDR3 is TGCAGTGGTACTAGCGGGGGGCCACAGATCGTAGCTGGAGGTTCAGATACGCAGTATTTT. It specifies CSGTSGGPQIVAGGSDTQYF.

This clonotype was counted between two and nine times. V is TRBV29-1 and J is TRBJ2-2; D call uncertain. The germline CDR1 and CDR2 sequences are SQVTM and ANQGSEA. V lost 7 bases and J lost 2, with 11 bases in between. CDR3 length: 13 amino acids. The CDR3 region has the DNA TGCAGCGCAGCTGAGGCAAACACCGGGGAGCTGTTTTTT. Its protein product is CSAAEANTGELFF.

This clonotype was recorded a few times. This chain connects TRBV4-1 to TRBJ2-1, with 12 bases aligning to TRBD2. The V segment lost 1 base and the J segment 10 bases; nucleotides outside the gene matches: 5. Germline V CDR1 and CDR2: MGHRA, YSYEKL. CDR3 size: 15 residues. The CDR3 region has the DNA TGCGCCAGCAGCCAAGGGACTAGCGGGGCCACCGAGCAGTTCTTC. Translation: CASSQGTSGATEQFF.

The chain carries TRBV20-1 and TRBJ1-2, with D unresolved. CDR3 size: 12 residues. Germline CDR1 and CDR2: DFQATT and SNEGSKA (reference sequence). The ends were cut back, 6 bases at V and 4 bases at J, with 12 bases in the middle. CDR3 coding DNA: TGCAGTGCGAAACACCCTATCTATGGCTACACCTTC. Residues: CSAKHPIYGYTF.

This clonotype was seen many times. The J gene is TRBJ2-1, the V gene TRBV7-9, with TRBD2 identical over 7 bases. The CDR3 runs 12 residues. Germline V gene lookup returns CDR1 SEHNR and CDR2 FQNEAQ (reference sequence). V was clipped by 6 bases and J by 9 bases; unmatched bases: 5. CDR3 sequence (DNA): TGTGCCAGCAGTTCGGGGGGTGGTGAGCAGTTCTTC. Its translation is CASSSGGGEQFF.

This clonotype was detected ten times or more. CDR3 sequence (DNA): TGTGCCAGCAGCTTAGGACAGGGAAATAACTATGGCTACACCTTC. This codes for CASSLGQGNNYGYTF. V is TRBV7-6 and J is TRBJ1-2, with TRBD1 matching over 7 bases. V dropped 1 base and J dropped 1; count of bases not matched to a gene: 3. The CDR3 spans 15 residues. The germline V gene has CDR1 SGHVS and CDR2 FNYEAQ.